The 32 T cell receptor beta chains given below trace back to one sample, sequenced in a study of OX40 agonist ivuxolimab in advanced cancers. The method was immunoSEQ multiplex PCR; TCRdb's version includes in-frame clones alone and lacks a portion of them. In the table there are around 63,000 clones, about four fifths of which are singletons. Sample: CD4+ or CD8+ T cells sorted from blood, taken in a trial of the OX40 agonist ivuxolimab. The origin of the receptors is an adult with an advanced solid tumor such as melanoma, head and neck, liver or kidney cancer.

This clone was found a few times. The V gene is TRBV5-3, the J gene TRBJ1-3; no clear D. TRBV5-3 is an ORF, and what it does is uncertain. V lost 1 base, J lost 1 base, and 9 bases lay in between. The CDR3 contains 15 residues. The CDR3 loop is CARSLRLLSGNTIYF. CDR3 DNA sequence: TGTGCCAGAAGCTTGCGACTACTATCTGGAAACACCATATATTTT.

The chain employs TRBV5-1 and TRBJ2-5; D is unclear. The tail of the sequence fits TRBJ2-7 better, so the J call may be wrong. CDR1 is SGHRS and CDR2 is YFSETQ in the germline V gene. The CDR3 is 13 residues long. In nucleotides, the CDR3 is TGCGCCAGCAGCTTGAACACGGTCTACGAGCAGTACTTC. Its translation: CASSLNTVYEQYF.

The rearrangement joins TRBV5-1 to TRBJ1-1; D is undetermined. The CDR3 sequence is 16 residues long. Germline V CDR1 and CDR2: SGHRS, YFSETQ. Trimming removed 3 bases from V and 0 bases from J, with 15 bases in between. The CDR3: CASSSGGVTVNTEAFF. As DNA, the CDR3 is TGCGCCAGCAGCTCGGGCGGGGTCACAGTGAACACTGAAGCTTTCTTT. Filled out from reference TRBV5-1 and TRBJ1-1, the complete variable domain reads KAGVTQTPRYLIKTRGQQVTLSCSPISGHRSVSWYQQTPGQGLQFLFEYFSETQRNKGNFPGRFSGRQFSNSRSEMNVSTLELGDSALYLCASSSGGVTVNTEAFFGQGTRLTVV.

The CDR3 DNA follows: TGCGCCAGCAGCTTGAACGGACTAGCGGGGGGATACAATGAGCAGTTCTTC. Translated, it gives CASSLNGLAGGYNEQFF. The rearrangement uses TRBV5-1 and TRBJ2-1, with 14 bases lining up with TRBD2. V was pared by 1 base and J by 4 bases, with 4 bases of the junction left unmatched. Per germline, CDR1 SGHRS and CDR2 YFSETQ. The CDR3 has 17 amino acids.

The V call is TRBV7-2, the J call TRBJ2-1, with TRBD2 matching 10 bases. This CDR3 contains 15 residues. After removal of 6 bases from V and 9 bases from J, the junction contained 11 bases not matched to a gene. Germline CDR1 reads SGHTA; CDR2 reads FQGNSA. The CDR3 DNA reads as TGTGCCAGCAGTTTCAAAGCGGGAGGGCTGGGTGAGCAGTTCTTC. As protein: CASSFKAGGLGEQFF.

This chain links TRBV11-2 with TRBJ1-1; D remains unclear. CDR1 SGHAT and CDR2 FQNNGV come from the germline V gene. V was trimmed by 5 bases and J by 3 bases, leaving 16 bases between them. The CDR3 length is 15 residues. The CDR3 DNA is TGTGCCAGCAGCCAACTTGCGACACGGTACACTGAAGCTTTCTTT. It yields the protein CASSQLATRYTEAFF.

This clone appeared a few times. The CDR3 sequence: CASSRYPPDRGPYEQYF. CDR3 nucleotides: TGTGCCAGCAGCCGCTACCCCCCGGACAGGGGACCCTACGAGCAGTACTTC. The rearrangement uses TRBV27 and TRBJ2-7, with 9 bases lining up with TRBD1. The CDR3 runs 17 residues. Germline CDR1 reads MNHEY; CDR2 reads SMNVEV (reference sequence). The V gene end was trimmed by 6 bases and the J gene end by 2 bases; junction bases not matched to a gene: 14.

This clone has only a few counts. The chain recombines TRBV7-9 with TRBJ1-1; D perhaps matches TRBD1 (5 bases). The V and J ends lost 7 bases and 5 bases respectively, with 14 bases between them. The CDR3 loop spans 13 amino acids. The germline gives CDR1 SEHNR, CDR2 FQNEAQ (reference sequence). CDR3 sequence: CASNRGVVTEAFF. The CDR3, as DNA: TGTGCCAGCAACCGAGGGGTAGTGACTGAAGCTTTCTTT.

The chain combines TRBV11-2 with TRBJ2-3; D gene unclear. In germline, CDR1 is SGHAT, CDR2 FQNNGV. V lost 6 bases and J lost 2, with 15 bases in between. The CDR3 contains 15 residues. CDR3 DNA sequence: TGTGCCAGCAGTTTAAAGTTGGACGCCACAGATACGCAGTATTTT. Translation gives CASSLKLDATDTQYF.

The rearrangement links TRBV15 to TRBJ1-2; 7 nucleotides agree with TRBD1. The CDR3 loop spans 14 amino acids. Germline V lookup: CDR1 LNHNV, CDR2 YYDKDF (reference sequence). J was trimmed by 6 bases and V by 3 bases; bases with no gene match: 7. The CDR3 DNA is TGTGCCACCAGCAGGAGACAGGGTGAGGATGGCTACACCTTC. Its translation is CATSRRQGEDGYTF.

V usage is TRBV28 and J usage is TRBJ2-1, with TRBD2 identical over 7 bases. Germline values: CDR1 MDHEN, CDR2 SYDVKM. V trimming: 5 bases; J trimming: 4 bases; junction bases outside the gene matches: 8. CDR3 length: 15 residues. CDR3 in amino acids: CASSEGSGLYNEQFF. The CDR3 coding sequence is TGTGCCAGCAGTGAAGGTAGCGGGCTTTACAATGAGCAGTTCTTC.

In its sample, this clone was seen once. This chain connects TRBV6-5 to TRBJ1-1; no firm D call. The CDR3 loop spans 13 amino acids. The germline CDR1 and CDR2 sequences are MNHEY and SVGAGI. Trimming pared 4 bases from V and 1 base from J, leaving 7 bases between. This CDR3 is CASSWVGNTEAFF. The CDR3 nucleotides read TGTGCCAGCAGTTGGGTCGGGAACACTGAAGCTTTCTTT.

The rearrangement links TRBV9 to TRBJ2-2; weak D call: TRBD1 (5 bases). Germline-derived CDR1 and CDR2 are SGDLS and YYNGEE. This CDR3 has 17 residues. The V end was cut by 3 bases, the J end by 0 bases, with 15 bases between. Here the CDR3 DNA reads TGTGCCAGCAGCGGTAGGGGCCGACAGCCGAACACCGGGGAGCTGTTTTTT. Its protein product is CASSGRGRQPNTGELFF.

The chain recombines TRBV28 with TRBJ2-5; a weak D match, TRBD1 (5 bases). Per the germline V gene, CDR1 is MDHEN and CDR2 is SYDVKM. Deletions cut 4 bases from V and 4 bases from J, with 19 bases between. The CDR3 length is 16 residues. CDR3: CASSSPDIPGRETQYF. In DNA, the CDR3 is TGTGCCAGCAGTTCCCCGGACATACCGGGTAGAGAGACCCAGTACTTC.

The chain recombines TRBV9 with TRBJ1-3; unclear D gene. V lost 0 bases to trimming and J lost 0 bases, with 7 bases between them. Germline CDR1 and CDR2: SGDLS and YYNGEE. This CDR3 spans 15 amino acids. The DNA for the CDR3 is TGTGCCAGCAGCGTAGGGCAGAGCTCTGGAAACACCATATATTTT. The encoded protein is CASSVGQSSGNTIYF.

The chain employs TRBV6-1 and TRBJ2-6, with TRBD2 matching 8 bases. This CDR3 spans 17 amino acids. The V and J ends lost 4 bases and 1 base, in that order; junction bases with no gene match: 6. CDR1 is MNHNS and CDR2 is SASEGT in the germline V gene. The CDR3 sequence: CASSGLSGVSGANVLTF. In DNA form, the CDR3 reads TGTGCCAGCAGTGGACTTAGCGGGGTTTCTGGGGCCAACGTCCTGACTTTC.

The rearrangement joins TRBV2 to TRBJ2-1; TRBD2 is a possible D gene (9 bases). Germline lookup yields CDR1 SNHLY and CDR2 FYNNEI. CDR3 length equals 18 residues. V was clipped by 4 bases and J by 6 bases, with 25 bases between them. Written as DNA, the CDR3 is TGTGCCAGCAGTGGGGGGGACAGGAGAGCGGGAGGTCCCAATGAGCAGTTCTTC. As protein: CASSGGDRRAGGPNEQFF.

This clone was recorded only once. This CDR3 is CASSQYRGTDTQYF. Here the CDR3 DNA reads TGTGCCAGCAGCCAATACAGGGGAACAGATACGCAGTATTTT. V is TRBV14 and J is TRBJ2-3, with 7 bases aligning to TRBD1. The CDR3 runs 14 residues. Germline V CDR1 and CDR2: SGHDN, FVKESK. V gave up 2 bases and J gave up 3 bases; unmatched junction bases: 2.

The J gene is TRBJ2-2, the V gene TRBV7-2, with D hard to call. The CDR3 contains 16 residues. Trimming pared 0 bases from V and 4 bases from J, leaving 12 bases between. Germline V gene sequence: CDR1 SGHTA, CDR2 FQGNSA. The CDR3 loop reads CASSLALTTSTGELFF. CDR3 DNA sequence: TGTGCCAGCAGCTTAGCCCTGACCACTTCCACCGGGGAGCTGTTTTTT.

CDR3 region: CASHSIAGAPNTEAFF. The CDR3 DNA reads as TGCGCCAGCCATTCCATCGCGGGGGCCCCGAACACTGAAGCTTTCTTT. The chain couples TRBV5-1 to TRBJ1-1; the D gene is possibly TRBD1 (6 bases). The CDR3 has 16 residues. Germline CDR1 reads SGHRS; CDR2 reads YFSETQ. V lost 7 bases and J 1 base, leaving 20 bases between the germline ends.

The CDR3 here is CASSFIRGRGTDTQYF. DNA of the CDR3: TGTGCCAGCAGTTTTATCAGGGGAAGGGGCACAGATACGCAGTATTTT. The chain employs TRBV27 and TRBJ2-3; D possibly corresponds to TRBD1 (6 bases). Germline CDR1 and CDR2: MNHEY and SMNVEV (reference sequence). The V gene lost 3 bases and the J gene lost 1 base, with 14 bases spanning the gap. CDR3 length: 16 amino acids.

J is TRBJ2-4 and V is TRBV2; 10 bases are a match to TRBD1. CDR3 size: 12 residues. Germline CDR1 and CDR2: SNHLY and FYNNEI. Trimming took 8 bases from V and 8 from J; bases not matched to a gene: 3. For the CDR3, the DNA is TGTGCCAGCGGGACAGGGGCGGACATTCAGTACTTC. Translated, it gives CASGTGADIQYF.

The rearrangement links TRBV6-5 to TRBJ2-6, with D unclear. V gave up 5 bases and J gave up 8 bases, with 7 bases separating them. The CDR3 has 12 residues. The V gene's germline CDR1 is MNHEY and CDR2 SVGAGI. The CDR3: CASSQGTNVLTF. The CDR3 DNA reads TGTGCCAGCAGTCAAGGGACCAACGTCCTGACTTTC.

V usage is TRBV25-1 and J usage is TRBJ2-5; D remains unclear. The V end was cut by 3 bases, the J end by 5 bases, with 13 bases between. The CDR3 sequence is 14 residues long. Germline CDR1 and CDR2: MGHDK and SYGVNS. The CDR3, as DNA: TGTGCCAGCAGTGATCCGGTGTACGGGGAGACCCAGTACTTC. It is translated as CASSDPVYGETQYF.

The genes are TRBV9 and TRBJ1-2; D possibly corresponds to TRBD1 (6 bases). From germline, CDR1 is SGDLS and CDR2 YYNGEE. This CDR3 is 12 amino acids long. With 4 bases removed from V and 13 bases from J, the gap between germline ends came to 17 bases. CDR3 sequence (DNA): TGTGCCAGCAGCCCCCCTCAAGGGGGGTTCACCTTC. Residues: CASSPPQGGFTF.

The rearrangement links TRBV6-1 to TRBJ1-4, with D perhaps TRBD1 (5 bases). Trimming removed 3 bases from V and 4 bases from J, with 12 bases in between. Germline V CDR1 and CDR2: MNHNS, SASEGT. CDR3 size: 15 residues. CDR3 sequence: CASSDQGSGNEKLFF. In DNA, the CDR3 is TGTGCCAGCAGTGACCAGGGATCGGGTAATGAAAAACTGTTTTTT.

The rearrangement joins TRBV5-4 to TRBJ2-3; D possibly corresponds to TRBD2 (6 bases). Trimming took 8 bases from V and 5 from J, leaving 12 bases between them. CDR3 size: 12 residues. The germline V gene has CDR1 SGHNT and CDR2 YYREEE (reference sequence). CDR3 DNA sequence: TGTGCCAGTGGGCCTAGCGTAGATACGCAGTATTTT. It codes for CASGPSVDTQYF.

The chain has TRBV19 and TRBJ1-5; unclear D gene. Per germline, CDR1 LNHDA and CDR2 SQIVND (reference sequence). V lost 2 bases and J lost 2, with 13 bases in between. The CDR3 covers 16 residues. The CDR3 nucleotides are TGTGCCAGTAGTATAAGGGCCGCATATGGCAATCAGCCCCAGCATTTT. This sequence encodes CASSIRAAYGNQPQHF.

The genes are TRBV19 and TRBJ1-3; D gene uncertain. V was shortened by 7 bases and J by 0 bases, with 13 bases between the two germline ends. The length of the CDR3 is 15 residues. Germline V gives CDR1 LNHDA, CDR2 SQIVND (reference sequence). CDR3: CASTLGTRSGNTIYF. The CDR3 DNA is TGTGCCAGTACTTTGGGCACCCGCTCTGGAAACACCATATATTTT.

A word on this clone: The sample contains more than one DNA sequence encoding this CDR3. The gene calls are TRBV9 and TRBJ1-6; TRBD1 matches 7 bases. V was clipped by 1 base and J by 4 bases; unmatched bases: 14. This CDR3 is 19 amino acids long. CDR1 and CDR2 from the germline V gene are SGDLS and YYNGEE. This CDR3 reads CASSVNPIRPGQYNSPLHF. DNA of the CDR3: TGTGCCAGCAGCGTAAATCCGATCCGTCCGGGACAGTATAATTCACCCCTCCACTTT.

This chain uses TRBV6-5 with TRBJ2-7, with D perhaps matching TRBD1 (5 bases). The CDR3 covers 14 residues. The V end was cut by 5 bases, the J end by 1 base, with 12 bases between. Germline lookup yields CDR1 MNHEY and CDR2 SVGAGI. The CDR3 sequence: CASSAYPGSYEQYF. As DNA, the CDR3 is TGTGCCAGCAGTGCTTACCCAGGGTCCTACGAGCAGTACTTC.

The rearrangement links TRBV9 to TRBJ2-5; no clear D gene. Germline CDR1 reads SGDLS; CDR2 reads YYNGEE. Trimming took 0 bases from V and 4 from J, leaving 4 bases between them. This CDR3 spans 12 amino acids. CDR3 in amino acids: CASSVAGETQYF. In DNA form, the CDR3 reads TGTGCCAGCAGCGTAGCCGGAGAGACCCAGTACTTC.